One sample yielded the 23 T cell receptor beta chains listed below, sequenced in a study of CD8 T cells in ankylosing spondylitis. Study conclusions and caveats: A motif of 7 to 9 highly homologous TCR beta variants was seen as apparently characteristic of ankylosing spondylitis blood.

Their specific antigens are unknown. TCRdb reprocessed the 5' RACE reads via MiXCR and lists one record per CDR3 protein. The sample has around 430,000 distinct CDR3 sequences; 17% are singletons. What was sequenced was blood, either unsorted or a sorted T cell fraction (not recorded which). The receptors were sampled from a male donor with ankylosing spondylitis.

The chain uses TRBV20-1 and TRBJ2-2; 7 bases match TRBD2. CDR1 DFQATT and CDR2 SNEGSKA come from the germline V gene (reference sequence). V lost 3 bases and J lost 2; bases outside the gene matches: 6. This CDR3 region has 15 residues. The CDR3 nucleotides are TGCAGTGCTAGGGGGCTAGCGGTAAACACCGGGGAGCTGTTTTTT. Its protein is CSARGLAVNTGELFF.

V is TRBV5-6 and J is TRBJ2-3; 10 bases match TRBD2. This CDR3 spans 15 amino acids. V gave up 4 bases and J gave up 10 bases; unmatched junction bases: 12. Germline values: CDR1 SGHDT, CDR2 YYEEEE. The CDR3 DNA reads TGTGCCAGCAGCCTTCTAGCGGGAGAGCCCATGGCGCAGTATTTT. Translating it yields CASSLLAGEPMAQYF. Based on the CDR3 plus reference TRBV5-6 and TRBJ2-3, the full variable domain is DAGVTQSPTHLIKTRGQQVTLRCSPKSGHDTVSWYQQALGQGPQFIFQYYEEEERQRGNFPDRFSGHQFPNYSSELNVNALLLGDSALYLCASSLLAGEPMAQYFGPGTRLTVL.

This sequence joins TRBV29-1 and TRBJ1-1, with 9 positions matching TRBD1. Germline V gene data show CDR1 as SQVTM and CDR2 as ANQGSEA. CDR3 size: 14 residues. V trimming: 6 bases; J trimming: 1 base; junction bases outside the gene matches: 6. The DNA of the CDR3 is TGCAGCGTGAACAGGGGGCTTGGGAACACTGAAGCTTTCTTT. Translation gives CSVNRGLGNTEAFF.

The V call is TRBV9, the J call TRBJ2-5; 8 bases agree with TRBD2. CDR3 length: 14 amino acids. The germline CDR1 and CDR2 sequences are SGDLS and YYNGEE. J gave up 3 bases and V 0 bases, and 1 base lay outside the gene matches. The CDR3 nucleotides read TGTGCCAGCAGCGTAGGCGGGGGGAAAGAGACCCAGTACTTC. Its protein product is CASSVGGGKETQYF.

The sample holds a few counts of this clonotype. The chain has TRBV6-2 or TRBV6-3 and TRBJ2-2; 8 bases agree with TRBD1. V was clipped by 6 bases and J by 7 bases; unmatched bases: 10. The length of the CDR3 is 15 residues. CDR1 is MNHEY, CDR2 SVGEGT, per germline. The CDR3 sequence: CASRRTGIEHGELFF. For the CDR3, the DNA is TGTGCCAGCAGGAGGACAGGGATCGAACACGGGGAGCTGTTTTTT.

This clonotype has just a few counts. The V gene is TRBV18, the J gene TRBJ2-1; the D gene is possibly TRBD2 (5 bases). The CDR3 is 17 amino acids. Germline CDR1 KGHSH, CDR2 LQKENI. Trimming took off 3 bases at V and 5 bases at J, with 20 bases between the two ends. The CDR3: CASSPRSVGGQNNEQFF. In DNA, the CDR3 is TGTGCCAGCTCACCTCGGTCCGTAGGAGGCCAGAACAATGAGCAGTTCTTC.

This clonotype occurred many times. The chain combines TRBV12-3 or TRBV12-4 with TRBJ2-7; 9 bases match TRBD2. Trimming took 6 bases from V and 4 from J; bases not matched to a gene: 1. CDR3 length equals 12 residues. The CDR3 nucleotides are TGTGCCAGCAGGCGGGGGGGTTACGAGCAGTACTTC. This codes for CASRRGGYEQYF.

Many counts were recorded for this clonotype. The rearrangement uses TRBV29-1 and TRBJ2-1; 7 positions agree with TRBD1. Trimming at V came to 5 bases and at J to 6 bases, leaving 4 bases not matched to a gene. Looked up from germline, CDR1 is SQVTM and CDR2 is ANQGSEA. The CDR3 consists of 12 residues. The CDR3 sequence is CSVTGAANEQFF. The CDR3 nucleotides are TGCAGCGTTACAGGGGCGGCCAATGAGCAGTTCTTC.

DNA for the CDR3: TGTGCCAGCAGTTACTCCACAGTGCTGCGCCGGATGAACAATGAGCAGTTCTTC. Translation: CASSYSTVLRRMNNEQFF. This chain joins TRBV6-2 or TRBV6-3 and TRBJ2-1; D is unresolved. The CDR3 loop spans 18 amino acids. The V end lost 0 bases, the J end lost 5 bases, and 20 bases lay between the germline ends. Looked up from germline, CDR1 is MNHEY and CDR2 is SVGEGT.

This chain joins TRBV5-1 and TRBJ2-1; D call uncertain. V lost 0 bases and J lost 0, with 7 bases in between. The length of the CDR3 is 15 residues. The germline V gene encodes CDR1 SGHRS and CDR2 YFSETQ. In nucleotides, the CDR3 is TGCGCCAGCAGCTTGGTTCAAAGCTCCTACAATGAGCAGTTCTTC. It codes for CASSLVQSSYNEQFF.

In this sample, this clonotype turned up a few times. The V and J genes are TRBV4-1 and TRBJ1-4; a weak D match, TRBD1 (6 bases). Germline V gives CDR1 MGHRA, CDR2 YSYEKL. Trimming removed 5 bases at V and 3 bases at J, with 13 bases between. This CDR3 spans 15 amino acids. CDR3 in amino acids: CASSSKQGPNEKLFF. The CDR3 coding sequence is TGCGCCAGCAGCTCCAAACAGGGTCCTAATGAAAAACTGTTTTTT.

The chain is built from TRBV12-3 or TRBV12-4 and TRBJ1-1; unclear D gene. V shed 5 bases and J shed 6 bases, with 13 bases lying between them. The CDR3 spans 13 residues. Here the CDR3 DNA reads TGTGCCAGCAGTCAACACAATAGGCCTGAAGCTTTCTTT. Its translation is CASSQHNRPEAFF.

The table lists this clonotype with a few counts. This sequence joins TRBV29-1 and TRBJ1-1; 7 bases match TRBD1. The CDR3 consists of 14 residues. Germline assignment: CDR1 SQVTM and CDR2 ANQGSEA. V gave up 5 bases and J gave up 6 bases; unmatched junction bases: 12. The CDR3 reads CSVSRGGGRAEAFF. For the CDR3, the DNA is TGCAGCGTTAGCAGGGGGGGGGGTCGGGCTGAAGCTTTCTTT.

This clonotype was seen at least ten times. The rearrangement links TRBV10-3 to TRBJ2-5; D not certain. The germline CDR1 and CDR2 sequences are ENHRY and SYGVKD. Trimming removed 4 bases from V and 4 bases from J, with 7 bases in between. The CDR3 is 12 residues long. In DNA, the CDR3 is TGTGCCATCAGTGCCGCAGTAGAGACCCAGTACTTC. It yields the protein CAISAAVETQYF.

This chain links TRBV4-2 with TRBJ2-3, with TRBD1 identical over 7 bases. The CDR3 consists of 16 residues. The germline CDR1 and CDR2 sequences are LGHNA and YNFKEQ. V shed 1 base and J 0 bases; nucleotides not matched to a gene: 4. CDR3 amino acids: CASSQVLDRSTDTQYF. The CDR3 nucleotides read TGTGCCAGCAGCCAAGTTCTGGACAGGAGCACAGATACGCAGTATTTT.

The chain has TRBV11-3 and TRBJ2-3; 14 bases agree with TRBD2. V trimming: 4 bases; J trimming: 1 base; junction bases outside the gene matches: 4. The CDR3 contains 17 residues. Per the germline V gene, CDR1 is SGHNT and CDR2 is YENEEA. The DNA of the CDR3 is TGTGCCAGCAGCTCGCGGACTAGCGGGGGGCGCACAGATACGCAGTATTTT. This translates into CASSSRTSGGRTDTQYF.

A few counts support this clonotype. The chain recombines TRBV7-9 with TRBJ2-3, with D perhaps TRBD2 (6 bases). CDR3 length: 17 residues. The V gene's germline CDR1 is SEHNR and CDR2 FQNEAQ (reference sequence). V was clipped by 4 bases and J by 4 bases, with 21 bases between them. The CDR3 DNA sequence: TGTGCCAGCAGCTCAAGGGGTGACGGGAGATCGGCAGATACGCAGTATTTT. Translating it yields CASSSRGDGRSADTQYF.

This clonotype was found a few times. The chain uses TRBV20-1 and TRBJ2-1, with no clear D. V was pared by 3 bases and J by 5 bases, with 8 bases between. This CDR3 comprises 12 residues. The germline V gene has CDR1 DFQATT and CDR2 SNEGSKA (reference sequence). The CDR3 loop reads CSARPTHNEQFF. The CDR3 DNA sequence: TGCAGTGCTAGGCCCACGCACAATGAGCAGTTCTTC.

Only a few counts were recorded for this clonotype. The chain combines TRBV15 with TRBJ1-2; D might be TRBD1 (5 bases). This CDR3 is 13 amino acids long. Germline CDR1 LNHNV, CDR2 YYDKDF (reference sequence). Trimming pared 1 base from V and 4 bases from J, leaving 7 bases between. The CDR3 nucleotides are TGTGCCACCAGCAGAGCAGGGACCTATGGCTACACCTTC. Its protein product is CATSRAGTYGYTF.

This clonotype was seen more than once but under ten times. The CDR3 DNA reads as TGCGCCAGCTCCTGGGCGGGGGGCGGAAATGAGCAGTTCTTC. It yields the protein CASSWAGGGNEQFF. This chain joins TRBV5-1 and TRBJ2-1, with 8 positions matching TRBD2. CDR3 length: 14 residues. The V and J ends lost 7 bases and 7 bases, in that order; junction bases with no gene match: 10. Germline CDR1 reads SGHRS; CDR2 reads YFSETQ.

This clonotype has only a few counts. This sequence joins TRBV5-1 and TRBJ1-1; 8 bases agree with TRBD1. Trimming took 3 bases from V and 7 from J; bases not matched to a gene: 14. Germline lookup yields CDR1 SGHRS and CDR2 YFSETQ. The CDR3 is 16 amino acids. This chain's CDR3 is CASSSQPSGGAGEAFF. The CDR3 bases are TGCGCCAGCAGCTCCCAACCTTCAGGGGGCGCTGGTGAAGCTTTCTTT.

This clonotype has a handful of counts. The V call is TRBV7-9, the J call TRBJ2-3; the D is unclear. V lost 7 bases, J lost 6 bases, and 11 bases lay in between. CDR1 SEHNR and CDR2 FQNEAQ come from the germline V gene (reference sequence). CDR3 length: 12 amino acids. The CDR3 sequence: CASTRTQDTQYF. In DNA, the CDR3 is TGTGCCAGCACCCGCACCCAGGATACGCAGTATTTT.

This clonotype was picked up a small number of times. The genes are TRBV30 and TRBJ2-2; 8 bases are shared with TRBD2. The germline gives CDR1 GTSNPN, CDR2 SVGIG (reference sequence). Unmatched junction bases numbered 14, after V lost 3 bases and J lost 8 bases. The CDR3 contains 16 residues. The CDR3 loop is CAWSARTSRGGGELFF. DNA of the CDR3: TGTGCCTGGAGCGCACGGACTAGCCGCGGTGGGGGGGAGCTGTTTTTT.